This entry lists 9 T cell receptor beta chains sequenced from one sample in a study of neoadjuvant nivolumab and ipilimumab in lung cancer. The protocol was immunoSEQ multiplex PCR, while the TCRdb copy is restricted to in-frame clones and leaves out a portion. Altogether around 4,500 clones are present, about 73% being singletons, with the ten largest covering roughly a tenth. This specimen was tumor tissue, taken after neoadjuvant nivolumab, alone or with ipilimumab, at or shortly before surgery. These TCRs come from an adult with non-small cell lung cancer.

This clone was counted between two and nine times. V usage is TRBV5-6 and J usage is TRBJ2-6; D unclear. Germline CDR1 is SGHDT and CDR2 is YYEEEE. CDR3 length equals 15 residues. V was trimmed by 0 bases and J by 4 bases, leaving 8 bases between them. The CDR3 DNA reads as TGTGCCAGCAGCTTGGTCCGATCAGGGGCCAACGTCCTGACTTTC. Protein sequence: CASSLVRSGANVLTF.

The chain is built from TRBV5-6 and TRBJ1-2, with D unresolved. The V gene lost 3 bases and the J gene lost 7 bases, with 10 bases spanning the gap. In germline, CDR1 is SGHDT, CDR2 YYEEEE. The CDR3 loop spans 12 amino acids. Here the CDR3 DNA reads TGTGCCAGCAGCTCCCTCGGGGTTGGCTACACCTTC. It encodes CASSSLGVGYTF.

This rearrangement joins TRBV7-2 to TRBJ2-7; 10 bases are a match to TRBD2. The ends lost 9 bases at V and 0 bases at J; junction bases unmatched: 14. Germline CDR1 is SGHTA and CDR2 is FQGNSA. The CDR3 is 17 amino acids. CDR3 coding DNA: TGTGCCAGTAAGGTGGCTAGCGGGGGACTGAGCTCCTACGAGCAGTACGTC. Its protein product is CASKVASGGLSSYEQYV.

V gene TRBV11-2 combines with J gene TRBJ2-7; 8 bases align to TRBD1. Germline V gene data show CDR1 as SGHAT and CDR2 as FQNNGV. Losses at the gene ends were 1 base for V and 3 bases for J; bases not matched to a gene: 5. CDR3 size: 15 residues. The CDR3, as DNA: TGTGCCAGCAGCTTAGGTTGGACAGGGATCTACGAGCAGTACGTC. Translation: CASSLGWTGIYEQYV.

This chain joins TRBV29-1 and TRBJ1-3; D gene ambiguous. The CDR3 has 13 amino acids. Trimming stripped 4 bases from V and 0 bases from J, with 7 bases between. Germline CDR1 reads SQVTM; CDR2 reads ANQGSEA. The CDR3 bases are TGCAGCGTTGCGGAAAGCTCTGGAAACACCATATATTTT. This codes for CSVAESSGNTIYF.

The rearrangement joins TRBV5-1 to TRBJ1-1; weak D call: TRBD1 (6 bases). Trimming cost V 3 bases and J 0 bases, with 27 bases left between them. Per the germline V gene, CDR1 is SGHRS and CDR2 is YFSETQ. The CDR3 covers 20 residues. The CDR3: CASSSVLSTGALQLNTEAFF. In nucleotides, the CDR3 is TGCGCCAGCAGCTCGGTTCTATCGACAGGTGCTCTTCAATTGAACACTGAAGCTTTCTTT.

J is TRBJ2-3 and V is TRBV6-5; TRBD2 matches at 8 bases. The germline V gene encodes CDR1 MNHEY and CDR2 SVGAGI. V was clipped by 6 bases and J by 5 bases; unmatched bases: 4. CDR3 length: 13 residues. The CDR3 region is CASSPAGEDTQYF. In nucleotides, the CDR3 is TGTGCCAGCAGCCCAGCGGGGGAAGATACGCAGTATTTT.

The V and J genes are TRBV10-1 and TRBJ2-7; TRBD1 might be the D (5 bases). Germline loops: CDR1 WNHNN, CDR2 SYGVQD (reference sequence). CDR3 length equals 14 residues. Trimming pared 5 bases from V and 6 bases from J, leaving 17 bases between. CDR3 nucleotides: TGCGCCAGCAGTCCGAGGCGGCAGGGCGGCGAGCAGTACTTC. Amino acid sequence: CASSPRRQGGEQYF.

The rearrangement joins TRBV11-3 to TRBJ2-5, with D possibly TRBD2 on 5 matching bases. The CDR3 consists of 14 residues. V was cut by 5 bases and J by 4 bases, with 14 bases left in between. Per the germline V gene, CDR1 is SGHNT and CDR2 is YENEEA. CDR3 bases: TGTGCCAGCAGCCTAGGAGGATTGGGAGAGACCCAGTACTTC. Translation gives CASSLGGLGETQYF.